This T cell receptor beta chain was sequenced during a study of T cells expressing NK-cell markers (dated by TCRdb to about 2020). About the full investigation: TCR beta-chain repertoires were profiled in sorted CD3+CD56+NKG2C+, CD3+CD56+NKG2C- and CD3+CD56-NKG2C+ T-cell subsets from about 8 donors. Of the eight sequenced donors, seven were found to be HCMV-seropositive and one was found to be HCMV-seronegative. The study sequenced eight donors, all healthy volunteers chosen at random: three men and five women. Libraries were sequenced as 2 x 150 bp reads on Illumina HiSeq 2000/2500, MiSeq or NextSeq.

Concerning this clonotype: Its cognate antigen has yet to be identified.

The instrument given in TCRdb is Illumina HiSeq 2000. 5'RACE template switching, by which a universal primer site and unique molecular identifiers were added, was used to make TCR beta cDNA libraries. cDNA synthesis was primed from the TCR beta constant segment and was followed by two successive PCR amplification steps. Regarding the original processing steps: Reads were demultiplexed and grouped by UMI with MIGEC, and clonotypes were assembled and quantified with MiTCR. Only TCR cDNA sequences supported by at least two reads were kept to exclude erroneous sequences. The tcR package was used for downstream repertoire analysis, with clonotypes matched between fractions based on CDR3 nucleotide sequence plus V segment. Antigen specificity was annotated against VDJdb with VDJmatch, allowing one amino acid substitution in CDR3. After reprocessing by TCRdb, each CDR3 protein sequence is one entry, and no DNA is given. These V and J calls derive from TCRdb rather than the authors' analysis. The sample table holds 200,000 to 300,000 distinct CDR3 sequences. Roughly 4.2% of the sample rests with the top ten.

What the study reported, not specific to this receptor: Whether the expanded NKG2C-expressing T cell clones were specific for HCMV antigens was left unclear. Those dominant clonotypes were again the most abundant among CD3+CD56-NKG2C+ cells in a few donors, at roughly 25-65%. For roughly 6 donors, the dominant CD3+CD56+NKG2C+ clonotypes were among the top 10 CD8+ clonotypes and accounted for roughly 1.0-7.5% of CD8+ T cells.

From the cysteine up to the phenylalanine, the CDR3 has a length of 15 residues. The protein alone is recorded here. CDR1 and CDR2 were assigned from the germline V gene (reference sequence) as DFQATT and SNEGSKA. To determine HCMV serostatus, a commercial ELISA kit was used to detect HCMV-specific IgG in serum. Peripheral blood mononuclear cells were isolated from blood by Ficoll density gradient centrifugation. Source material: blood T cells: a sorted CD56 or NKG2C T cell subset, CD4+ or CD8+ T cells, or bulk PBMC T cells (not recorded which). The rearranged chain carries TRBV20-1 and TRBJ2-1; TCRdb calls TRBD1, which cannot be checked without DNA. The TCR sequence derives from a woman aged 18-70 years in good health. The CDR3 in this case is CSARDGTGPYNEQFF.